This T cell receptor (beta chain) was profiled in a study of cytomegalovirus exposure and HLA in healthy donors. Study-wide findings and caveats: Donors were assumed by presence/absence analyses to have roughly uniform sequencing depth. Trimming of TCR beta V- and J-genes showed a link, identified in a later analysis, to a missense DCLRE1C variant.

The donors were healthy bone marrow donors. Details on this clone: Its antigen is not known.

The PCR made use of 60 Vbeta and 13 Jbeta primers. The table came from immunoSEQ multiplex PCR; TCRdb's copy has only in-frame clones and leaves some out. The sample gives 90,000 to 130,000 clones, around 75% of which show up once; 0.87% is in the top ten. Germline V lookup: CDR1 SEHNR, CDR2 FQNEAQ (reference sequence). The CDR3 is made up of 15 amino acids. V gave up 3 bases and J gave up 3 bases; unmatched junction bases: 6. The rearrangement links TRBV7-9 to TRBJ1-1; 8 bases map to TRBD1. The source is a woman in her 30s in good health and CMV-seronegative. The sample taken for sequencing was PBMCs. The CDR3 loop reads CASSFAGGVDTEAFF. In DNA form, the CDR3 reads TGTGCCAGCAGCTTTGCAGGGGGCGTCGACACTGAAGCTTTCTTT.